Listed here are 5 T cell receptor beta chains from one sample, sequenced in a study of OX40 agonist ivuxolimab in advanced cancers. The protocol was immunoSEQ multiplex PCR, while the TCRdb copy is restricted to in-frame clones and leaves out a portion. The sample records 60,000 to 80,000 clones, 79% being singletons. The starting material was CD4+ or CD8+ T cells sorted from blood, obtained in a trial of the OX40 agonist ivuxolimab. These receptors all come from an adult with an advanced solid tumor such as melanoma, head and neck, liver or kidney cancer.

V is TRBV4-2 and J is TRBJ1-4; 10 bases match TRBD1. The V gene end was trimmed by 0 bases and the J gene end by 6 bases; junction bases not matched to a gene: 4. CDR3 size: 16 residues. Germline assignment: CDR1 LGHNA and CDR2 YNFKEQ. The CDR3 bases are TGTGCCAGCAGCCAAGATTGGACAGGGGGGTATGAAAAACTGTTTTTT. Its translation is CASSQDWTGGYEKLFF.

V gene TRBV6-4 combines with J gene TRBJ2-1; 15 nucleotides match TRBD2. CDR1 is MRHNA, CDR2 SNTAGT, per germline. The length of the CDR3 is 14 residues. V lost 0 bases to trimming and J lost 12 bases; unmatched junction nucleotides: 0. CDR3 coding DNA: TGTGCCAGCAGTGACTCGGGACTAGCGGGGGGGCAGTTCTTC. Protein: CASSDSGLAGGQFF.

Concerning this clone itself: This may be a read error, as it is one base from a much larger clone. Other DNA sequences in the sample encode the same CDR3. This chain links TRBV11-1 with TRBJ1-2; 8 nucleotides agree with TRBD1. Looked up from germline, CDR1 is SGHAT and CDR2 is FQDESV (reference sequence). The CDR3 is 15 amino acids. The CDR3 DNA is TGTGCCAGCAGCATCATGGTCCAGGGGGCGCGTGGCTATACCTTC. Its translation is CASSIMVQGARGYTF.

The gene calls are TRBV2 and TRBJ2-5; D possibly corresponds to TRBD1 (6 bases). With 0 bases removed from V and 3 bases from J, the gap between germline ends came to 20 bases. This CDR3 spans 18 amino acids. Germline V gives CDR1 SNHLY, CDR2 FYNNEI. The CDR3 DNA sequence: TGTGCCAGCAGTGAAGCGCTTCGGGCAGGGGCGAGGGAAGAGACCCAGTACTTC. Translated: CASSEALRAGAREETQYF. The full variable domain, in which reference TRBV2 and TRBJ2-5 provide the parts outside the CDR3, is EPEVTQTPSHQVTQMGQEVILRCVPISNHLYFYWYRQILGQKVEFLVSFYNNEISEKSEIFDDQFSVERPDGSNFTLKIRSTKLEDSAMYFCASSEALRAGAREETQYFGPGTRLLVL.

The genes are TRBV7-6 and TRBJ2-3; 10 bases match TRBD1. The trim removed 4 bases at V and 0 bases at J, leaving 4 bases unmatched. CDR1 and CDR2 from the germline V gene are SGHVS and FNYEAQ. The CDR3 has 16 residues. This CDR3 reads CASSYRDRGSTDTQYF. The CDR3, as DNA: TGTGCCAGCAGCTACCGGGACAGGGGAAGCACAGATACGCAGTATTTT.